The T cell receptor beta chain under discussion was sequenced for a study of long-term antiretroviral therapy in people with HIV. The authors ran the immunoSEQ assay, v3.0, at survey level. Only in-frame clones appear in the TCRdb table, and some are missing; sequencing was by immunoSEQ multiplex PCR. The sample holds approximately 20,000 clones; 70% to 80% are singletons and the top ten take about 8.4%. Comment on this clone: No antigen is known for it.

General study results and limits: HIV repertoires covered narrower CDR3 length ranges than controls did.

Every HIV-positive participant received treatment in the United States. CDR1 is LNHDA and CDR2 is SQIVND in the germline V gene (reference sequence). The V gene lost 1 base and the J gene lost 6 bases, with 9 bases spanning the gap. CDR3 length equals 13 residues. The sample was unsorted PBMCs, taken 4.1 years after starting antiretroviral therapy. The sequence came from a woman aged 40 to 55 with HIV. The chain combines TRBV19 with TRBJ1-1; D remains unclear. The CDR3 region has the DNA TGTGCCAGTAGTATAGGGTCAGGATCTGAAGCTTTCTTT. Translation: CASSIGSGSEAFF.